One and the same sample provided the 5 T cell receptor beta chains below, sequenced in a study of T cells in Graves' hyperthyroidism and ophthalmopathy. Amplification of TCR beta CDR3 regions was performed using RNA transcripts as template. The HTBI set primed first-round TCR CDR3 RT-PCR. TCRdb passed the multiplex PCR reads through MiXCR, listing each CDR3 protein once. Found here are roughly 580,000 distinct CDR3 sequences, around 14% of them singletons; the top ten hold 5.8%. The sample comprised blood. Source of these receptors: a woman in her twenties or thirties with Graves' hyperthyroidism that later progressed to Graves' ophthalmopathy.

This clonotype showed up many times. This sequence joins TRBV6-1 and TRBJ2-7; D remains unclear. This CDR3 region has 14 residues. Germline V lookup: CDR1 MNHNS, CDR2 SASEGT. Trimming stripped 5 bases from V and 2 bases from J, with 13 bases between. The CDR3 reads CASSQTDRTYEQYF. The CDR3 DNA reads TGTGCCAGCAGTCAGACGGATAGGACCTACGAGCAGTACTTC.

This clonotype was found many times. V and J are TRBV18 and TRBJ1-2; 9 bases align to TRBD1. The germline CDR1 and CDR2 sequences are KGHSH and LQKENI. V trimming: 8 bases; J trimming: 4 bases; junction bases outside the gene matches: 8. CDR3 size: 14 residues. CDR3 DNA: TGTGCCAGCACTTCACAGGGGGCAACCTATGGCTACACCTTC. Encoded protein: CASTSQGATYGYTF.

This clonotype was detected many times. V gene TRBV6-1 combines with J gene TRBJ1-5; tentatively, D is TRBD1 (5 bases). V lost 7 bases to trimming and J lost 2 bases, with 9 bases between them. The CDR3 totals 13 residues. CDR1 and CDR2 (germline): MNHNS, SASEGT. CDR3 nucleotide sequence: TGTGCCAGCAACCCGGGGGGCAATCAGCCCCAGCATTTT. This codes for CASNPGGNQPQHF.

The chain carries TRBV10-3 and TRBJ2-2; 8 bases are a match to TRBD2. V was clipped by 7 bases and J by 1 base; unmatched bases: 5. The germline gives CDR1 ENHRY, CDR2 SYGVKD. This CDR3 has 15 amino acids. CDR3 loop: CAINRAGGNTGELFF. CDR3 nucleotide sequence: TGTGCCATCAACCGGGCGGGAGGGAACACCGGGGAGCTGTTTTTT.

A note on this clonotype: Just one base apart from a much larger clone, this may be a read error. The chain couples TRBV7-8 to TRBJ2-4; TRBD2 aligns across 11 bases. The CDR3 extends over 16 amino acids. Germline V gene lookup returns CDR1 SGHVS and CDR2 FQNEAQ. CDR3 region: CANSPGLAGAKNIQYF. In nucleotides, the CDR3 is TGTGCCAACAGCCCTGGACTAGCGGGAGCCAAAAACATTCAGTACTTC.